This entry lists 9 T cell receptor beta chains sequenced from one sample in a study of control samples from healthy donors and cancer patients. Generated by immunoSEQ multiplex PCR, the TCRdb table keeps only in-frame clones and is missing some. The sample yields 150,000 to 200,000 clones, 70% to 90% seen once. Sequences were obtained from blood. All receptors derive from a man aged 18-30 years in good health.

This clone has a single count. The gene calls are TRBV27 and TRBJ2-6; 10 bases match TRBD1. Germline CDR1 reads MNHEY; CDR2 reads SMNVEV (reference sequence). There are 18 residues in the CDR3. J gave up 2 bases and V 0 bases, and 4 bases lay outside the gene matches. CDR3 sequence: CASSLSRQGAAGANVLTF. CDR3 bases: TGTGCCAGCAGTTTATCGAGACAGGGGGCTGCTGGGGCCAACGTCCTGACTTTC.

The chain's CDR3 is CASSVNTNNSPLHF. The CDR3 nucleotides read TGTGCCAGCAGTGTGAACACCAATAATTCACCCCTCCACTTT. The J gene is TRBJ1-6, the V gene TRBV2; unclear D gene. The V and J ends lost 4 bases and 5 bases respectively, with 9 bases between them. CDR1 SNHLY and CDR2 FYNNEI come from the germline V gene. This CDR3 has 14 amino acids.

This chain joins TRBV28 and TRBJ2-1; D is possibly TRBD2 (7 bases). The V end lost 5 bases, the J end lost 8 bases, and 16 bases lay between the germline ends. CDR1 and CDR2 (germline): MDHEN, SYDVKM. The CDR3 is made up of 14 amino acids. The DNA for the CDR3 is TGTGCCAGCAGTGTGACGGGGGGCCGGCATGAGCAGTTCTTC. This encodes CASSVTGGRHEQFF.

The genes are TRBV11-2 and TRBJ2-1, with D perhaps TRBD2 (6 bases). Trimming took 1 base from V and 8 from J, leaving 15 bases between them. The CDR3 is made up of 15 amino acids. CDR1 is SGHAT and CDR2 is FQNNGV in the germline V gene. The CDR3 sequence is CASSLARGSRDEQFF. The DNA of the CDR3 is TGTGCCAGCAGCTTAGCCCGGGGGAGCAGGGATGAGCAGTTCTTC.

The chain has TRBV24-1 and TRBJ2-2; 8 bases line up with TRBD1. The CDR3 has 21 residues. Germline V gene data show CDR1 as KGHDR and CDR2 as SFDVKD. V trimming: 2 bases; J trimming: 0 bases; junction bases outside the gene matches: 16. The CDR3 protein is CATSDWNSFGQGSANTGELFF. CDR3 nucleotide sequence: TGTGCCACCAGTGATTGGAACTCATTCGGACAGGGTTCGGCGAACACCGGGGAGCTGTTTTTT.

This chain links TRBV27 with TRBJ1-5, with D possibly TRBD1 on 5 matching bases. Trimming took 6 bases from V and 9 from J, leaving 15 bases between them. Germline CDR1 and CDR2: MNHEY and SMNVEV (reference sequence). This CDR3 has 13 amino acids. CDR3 amino acids: CASRYRAGLPQHF. Here the CDR3 DNA reads TGTGCCAGCAGGTATCGGGCAGGGTTGCCCCAGCATTTT.

The CDR3 DNA is TGTGCCAGCAGCCGGGTCGGAGGCTACACCTTC. It is translated as CASSRVGGYTF. The V call is TRBV5-6, the J call TRBJ1-2; no definite D call. The CDR3 totals 11 residues. The V and J ends lost 4 bases and 8 bases respectively, with 9 bases between them. Germline CDR1 reads SGHDT; CDR2 reads YYEEEE.

J is TRBJ2-3 and V is TRBV5-1, with D perhaps assigned TRBD1 or TRBD2 (5 bases each). Per germline, CDR1 SGHRS and CDR2 YFSETQ. This CDR3 has 16 amino acids. The germline V and J ends were trimmed by 2 bases and 0 bases, with 13 bases remaining between them. The CDR3 nucleotides read TGCGCCAGCAGCTTCGGGGACGGATTAAGCACAGATACGCAGTATTTT. It translates to CASSFGDGLSTDTQYF.

For this clone: This CDR3 is also generated by other DNA sequences in the sample. The chain combines TRBV6-5 with TRBJ1-1, with D unclear. Trimming removed 2 bases at V and 2 bases at J, with 6 bases between. The length of the CDR3 is 13 residues. Germline CDR1 MNHEY, CDR2 SVGAGI. CDR3 residues: CASSYGRNTEAFF. As DNA, the CDR3 is TGTGCCAGCAGTTACGGAAGAAACACTGAAGCTTTCTTT.